The 26 T cell receptor beta chains in this list originate from one sample, sequenced in a study of T cells in Graves' hyperthyroidism and ophthalmopathy. From RNA transcripts, TCR beta CDR3 regions were amplified. TCR CDR3 regions were first amplified by RT-PCR with HTBI primers. A single record per CDR3 protein comes from TCRdb applying MiXCR to the multiplex PCR reads. The top ten hold over 45% of the sample, which has 450,000 to 600,000 distinct CDR3 sequences, just under 20% seen once. The sequenced sample was blood. The receptors were sampled from a man aged 35 to 55 with Graves' ophthalmopathy.

This chain connects TRBV7-2 to TRBJ1-5; a possible D gene is TRBD1 (6 bases). There are 16 residues in the CDR3. Germline V gene sequence: CDR1 SGHTA, CDR2 FQGNSA. Trimming took off 4 bases at V and 10 bases at J, with 23 bases between the two ends. In DNA, the CDR3 is TGTGCCAGCAGCTCTCGCCCAACAGGGCCTTGGGAACCCCAGCATTTT. Translated: CASSSRPTGPWEPQHF.

The chain joins TRBV5-1 to TRBJ2-3; 10 bases are shared with TRBD1. Trimming took 4 bases from V and 0 from J; bases not matched to a gene: 8. This CDR3 is built from 17 residues. CDR1 and CDR2 from the germline V gene are SGHRS and YFSETQ. The DNA for the CDR3 is TGCGCCAGCAGCCAAGGACAGGGGGTTCTAAGCACAGATACGCAGTATTTT. This translates into CASSQGQGVLSTDTQYF.

The chain employs TRBV4-1 and TRBJ2-7; 12 nucleotides line up with TRBD2. Unmatched junction bases numbered 9, after V lost 1 base and J lost 2 bases. Germline V gives CDR1 MGHRA, CDR2 YSYEKL. The CDR3 runs to 18 residues. For the CDR3, the DNA is TGCGCCAGCAGCCAAGTTCCCTCGACTAGCGGGAGACCCTACGAGCAGTACTTC. Translated: CASSQVPSTSGRPYEQYF.

This clonotype was detected only a few times. The chain carries TRBV6-2 or TRBV6-3 and TRBJ2-7; a weak D match, TRBD1 (5 bases). Germline values: CDR1 MNHEY, CDR2 SVGEGT. The ends were cut back, 6 bases at V and 1 base at J, with 10 bases in the middle. This CDR3 has 13 amino acids. The CDR3 here is CASRVTASYEQYF. The CDR3 nucleotides are TGTGCCAGCAGGGTGACAGCTTCCTACGAGCAGTACTTC.

V is TRBV19 and J is TRBJ1-1; D unclear. The V gene lost 6 bases and the J gene lost 6 bases, with 14 bases spanning the gap. This CDR3 region has 13 residues. In germline, CDR1 is LNHDA, CDR2 SQIVND (reference sequence). For the CDR3, the DNA is TGTGCCAGTAGCCCTGAACGAAGAGCTGAAGCTTTCTTT. Its translation: CASSPERRAEAFF.

This clonotype occurred a few times. This chain connects TRBV3-1 to TRBJ2-1; 9 bases fit TRBD2. V dropped 1 base and J dropped 14; count of bases not matched to a gene: 6. This CDR3 has 13 amino acids. Per germline, CDR1 LGHDT and CDR2 YNNKEL (reference sequence). The CDR3, as DNA: TGTGCCAGCAGCCAAGGGCGGGAGGGACGGGAGTTCTTC. This encodes CASSQGREGREFF.

The chain employs TRBV27 and TRBJ1-5; D uncertain. Trimming removed 5 bases from V and 2 bases from J, with 16 bases in between. CDR1 is MNHEY and CDR2 is SMNVEV in the germline V gene (reference sequence). The CDR3 is made up of 16 amino acids. CDR3 in DNA: TGTGCCAGCAGTCCCTCCGGGTGGGGAGGCAATCAGCCCCAGCATTTT. Translating it yields CASSPSGWGGNQPQHF.

In this sample, this clonotype turned up many times. The V call is TRBV28, the J call TRBJ2-3; D unresolved. Trimming removed 5 bases at V and 5 bases at J, with 8 bases between. Germline assignment: CDR1 MDHEN and CDR2 SYDVKM. The CDR3 is made up of 12 amino acids. The CDR3 bases are TGTGCCAGCAGTGTCTTTCAAGATACGCAGTATTTT. This encodes CASSVFQDTQYF.

The rearrangement uses TRBV28 and TRBJ1-2; a possible D gene is TRBD1 (5 bases). The V gene's germline CDR1 is MDHEN and CDR2 SYDVKM. The CDR3 runs to 13 residues. V was pared by 4 bases and J by 6 bases, with 12 bases between. In DNA form, the CDR3 reads TGTGCCAGCAGTTCCCAGGGTCTAGATGGCTACACCTTC. This encodes CASSSQGLDGYTF.

This clonotype was counted ten times or more. The chain is built from TRBV11-2 and TRBJ2-5, with D unresolved. The length of the CDR3 is 14 residues. Trimming stripped 1 base from V and 5 bases from J, with 11 bases between. The V gene's germline CDR1 is SGHAT and CDR2 FQNNGV. CDR3 sequence (DNA): TGTGCCAGCAGCTTAGGACCCGTTAGGGAGACCCAGTACTTC. Translating gives CASSLGPVRETQYF.

This clonotype has a handful of counts. This chain's CDR3 is CSSNRGRGTDTQYF. CDR3 DNA: TGCAGTTCCAACAGAGGCAGGGGAACAGATACGCAGTATTTT. The V call is TRBV20-1, the J call TRBJ2-3; weak D call: TRBD1 (6 bases). Germline assignment: CDR1 DFQATT and CDR2 SNEGSKA (reference sequence). Trimming cost V 8 bases and J 3 bases, with 18 bases left between them. This CDR3 has 14 residues.

This clonotype was found many times. The chain links TRBV6-1 to TRBJ2-5; D gene ambiguous. Germline CDR1 reads MNHNS; CDR2 reads SASEGT. The V end was cut by 2 bases, the J end by 5 bases, with 18 bases between. The CDR3 loop spans 16 amino acids. The DNA for the CDR3 is TGTGCCAGCAGTGAACCCGGCCGGCAGCCTGGGGAGACCCAGTACTTC. This gives the protein CASSEPGRQPGETQYF.

The chain recombines TRBV3-1 with TRBJ2-7, with 8 bases that match TRBD2. The trim removed 3 bases at V and 7 bases at J, leaving 17 bases unmatched. Germline-derived CDR1 and CDR2 are LGHDT and YNNKEL (reference sequence). This CDR3 contains 17 residues. CDR3 bases: TGTGCCAGCAGCCACCTCTCGCGGGGGGCCTCCCCGGAGGAGCAGTACTTC. It yields the protein CASSHLSRGASPEEQYF.

Comments on this clonotype: A much larger clone differs from this one at a single base, so this may be a read error. Since no conserved phenylalanine or tryptophan closes the CDR3, a read error is the likely cause. The chain carries TRBV7-9 and TRBJ1-1; no clear D gene. Germline values: CDR1 SEHNR, CDR2 FQNEAQ (reference sequence). The CDR3 sequence is 12 residues long. The V gene lost 1 base and the J gene lost 5 bases, with 5 bases spanning the gap. Here the CDR3 DNA reads TGTGCCAGCAGCTTAGATACTACTGAAGCTTTCCTT. Translating gives CASSLDTTEAFL.

This clonotype was counted between two and nine times. The rearrangement links TRBV20-1 to TRBJ1-2; 7 bases are a match to TRBD1. CDR1 and CDR2 (germline): DFQATT, SNEGSKA (reference sequence). V shed 6 bases, J shed 6 bases, and the junction held 10 bases outside the gene matches. The CDR3 runs 13 residues. CDR3 sequence: CSAVLPTGNGYTF. For the CDR3, the DNA is TGCAGTGCCGTTCTCCCGACAGGGAATGGCTACACCTTC.

This clonotype was recorded at least ten times. The chain combines TRBV12-3 or TRBV12-4 with TRBJ1-5, with D uncertain. The CDR3 consists of 15 residues. V was shortened by 3 bases and J by 3 bases, with 12 bases between the two germline ends. CDR3 loop: CASSFGLTTNQPQHF. Here the CDR3 DNA reads TGTGCCAGCAGTTTTGGGTTGACTACCAATCAGCCCCAGCATTTT.

At least ten counts were recorded for this clonotype. The chain uses TRBV10-3 and TRBJ2-7; D perhaps matches TRBD1 (5 bases). Looked up from germline, CDR1 is ENHRY and CDR2 is SYGVKD. CDR3 length equals 13 residues. The germline V and J ends were trimmed by 4 bases and 3 bases, with 10 bases remaining between them. Here the CDR3 reads CAISVKGNYEQYF. The DNA for the CDR3 is TGTGCCATCAGTGTGAAGGGGAACTACGAGCAGTACTTC.

The rearrangement links TRBV29-1 to TRBJ2-7, with 8 bases fitting TRBD1. V lost 6 bases, J lost 0 bases, and 7 bases stayed unmatched. The CDR3 has 14 residues. Germline V gene lookup returns CDR1 SQVTM and CDR2 ANQGSEA. CDR3 sequence reads: CSVLVRGPSYEQYF. Written as DNA, the CDR3 is TGCAGCGTCCTAGTCAGGGGGCCCTCCTACGAGCAGTACTTC.

This clonotype was counted many times. The genes are TRBV29-1 and TRBJ1-1; D gene uncertain. With 7 bases removed from V and 6 bases from J, the gap between germline ends came to 12 bases. There are 11 residues in the CDR3. Per the germline V gene, CDR1 is SQVTM and CDR2 is ANQGSEA. The CDR3 DNA sequence: TGCAGCGGGGGAAGCCTATCTGAAGCTTTCTTT. Translation: CSGGSLSEAFF.

CDR3 sequence reads: CASSDRGTEAFF. The CDR3 bases are TGTGCCAGCAGTGACAGGGGCACTGAAGCTTTCTTT. This chain links TRBV6-1 with TRBJ1-1, with a tentative D call TRBD1 (6 bases). CDR3 length equals 12 residues. Trimming took off 3 bases at V and 4 bases at J, with 6 bases between the two ends. From germline, CDR1 is MNHNS and CDR2 SASEGT.

In this sample, this clonotype turned up a few times. The chain links TRBV6-1 to TRBJ1-1; no clear D gene. CDR3 length equals 16 residues. Germline V CDR1 and CDR2: MNHNS, SASEGT. The germline V and J ends were trimmed by 6 bases and 1 base, with 18 bases remaining between them. The chain's CDR3 is CASRPFTYRKNTEAFF. CDR3 DNA sequence: TGTGCCAGCAGACCGTTCACTTATCGGAAGAACACTGAAGCTTTCTTT.

A few counts support this clonotype. The gene calls are TRBV30 and TRBJ2-7; 10 bases are shared with TRBD2. This CDR3 is 16 amino acids long. Per germline, CDR1 GTSNPN and CDR2 SVGIG (reference sequence). Trimming cost V 4 bases and J 4 bases; bases outside gene matches: 13. The CDR3 protein is CAWTLPGGSGRYEQYF. In DNA form, the CDR3 reads TGTGCCTGGACCCTTCCGGGGGGTAGCGGGAGGTACGAGCAGTACTTC.

A note on this clonotype: A much larger clone sits a single nucleotide away, making a read error possible. In this CDR3 the conserved last residue, phenylalanine or tryptophan, is missing, so a read error is likely. V gene TRBV3-1 combines with J gene TRBJ1-1; possible D gene TRBD1, 5 bases. V lost 5 bases to trimming and J lost 0 bases, with 16 bases between them. The germline V gene has CDR1 LGHDT and CDR2 YNNKEL (reference sequence). The CDR3 covers 16 residues. CDR3 sequence reads: CASSVDFLGVNTEAFL. CDR3 DNA sequence: TGTGCCAGCAGCGTAGACTTCTTAGGGGTGAACACTGAAGCTTTCCTT.

The V call is TRBV6-5, the J call TRBJ2-7, with D possibly matching TRBD1 (6 bases). V was cut by 2 bases and J by 2 bases, with 10 bases left in between. This CDR3 contains 14 residues. Germline-derived CDR1 and CDR2 are MNHEY and SVGAGI. CDR3: CASSYRTDTYEQYF. For the CDR3, the DNA is TGTGCCAGCAGTTACCGGACAGACACCTACGAGCAGTACTTC.

This clonotype was seen at least ten times. The chain links TRBV20-1 to TRBJ2-7; perhaps TRBD1 as D (5 bases). Germline values: CDR1 DFQATT, CDR2 SNEGSKA (reference sequence). Trimming removed 3 bases from V and 3 bases from J, with 15 bases in between. The CDR3 length is 14 residues. CDR3 region: CSASGFETDYEQYF. For the CDR3, the DNA is TGCAGTGCTAGTGGGTTTGAGACAGACTACGAGCAGTACTTC.

Comments on this clonotype: A much larger clone differs by one base, so this may be a read error. The rearrangement uses TRBV5-1 and TRBJ1-1; D perhaps matches TRBD1 (6 bases). CDR1 is SGHRS, CDR2 YFSETQ, per germline. CDR3 length equals 14 residues. Trimming left V 7 bases short and J 1 base short, with 14 bases between. The DNA for the CDR3 is TGCGCCAGCGGCCCAGGGACATCGAACACTGAAGCTTTCTTT. As protein: CASGPGTSNTEAFF.